The 18 T cell receptor beta chains below all came from one sample that was sequenced in a study of cytomegalovirus exposure and HLA in healthy donors. Use of 60 Vbeta and 13 Jbeta primers characterized the PCR. TCRdb keeps only in-frame clones here, not all; method: immunoSEQ multiplex PCR. Counted here are some 120,000 clones, 83% occurring once; the ten biggest clones make up 3.6%. Sequencing was performed on PBMCs. The receptors were gathered from a woman aged 35 to 49 in good health and CMV-seropositive.

The chain is built from TRBV4-1 and TRBJ2-1; 15 bases align to TRBD2. The V gene's germline CDR1 is MGHRA and CDR2 YSYEKL. V was clipped by 2 bases and J by 10 bases; unmatched bases: 6. CDR3 length: 16 amino acids. CDR3: CASSQLPGLAGGEQFF. CDR3 nucleotide sequence: TGCGCCAGCAGCCAACTCCCGGGACTAGCGGGAGGCGAGCAGTTCTTC.

The CDR3, as DNA: TGTGCCAGCACGTCGGGACTAGCGGACAACACCGGGGAGCTGTTTTTT. This gives the protein CASTSGLADNTGELFF. The V call is TRBV2, the J call TRBJ2-2; 11 nucleotides line up with TRBD2. The CDR3 is 16 amino acids. V lost 7 bases to trimming and J lost 2 bases; unmatched junction nucleotides: 6. Germline lookup yields CDR1 SNHLY and CDR2 FYNNEI.

The V gene is TRBV10-1, the J gene TRBJ2-2; a weak D match, TRBD2 (5 bases). V lost 3 bases and J lost 6, with 11 bases in between. The CDR3 sequence is 14 residues long. Germline CDR1 is WNHNN and CDR2 is SYGVQD (reference sequence). The chain's CDR3 is CASSDGSRPGELFF. As DNA, the CDR3 is TGCGCCAGCAGTGATGGGAGTCGGCCCGGGGAGCTGTTTTTT.

The rearrangement links TRBV11-3 to TRBJ1-3; D is undetermined. Trimming removed 3 bases from V and 0 bases from J, with 24 bases in between. CDR1 SGHNT and CDR2 YENEEA come from the germline V gene. This CDR3 is built from 20 residues. CDR3 sequence: CASSFQFPLPPEGSGNTIYF. The DNA of the CDR3 is TGTGCCAGCAGCTTTCAATTCCCCCTACCCCCCGAGGGCTCTGGAAACACCATATATTTT.

The rearrangement links TRBV6-5 to TRBJ1-5, with D possibly being TRBD1 (6 bases). Germline CDR1 MNHEY, CDR2 SVGAGI. The V gene lost 4 bases and the J gene lost 0 bases, with 10 bases spanning the gap. This CDR3 region has 15 residues. DNA of the CDR3: TGTGCCAGCAGTTTGGGGGCGAATAGCAATCAGCCCCAGCATTTT. Protein: CASSLGANSNQPQHF.

This clone has just a few counts. This sequence joins TRBV5-4 and TRBJ2-1, with TRBD2 as a possible D gene (6 bases). The V end was cut by 3 bases, the J end by 14 bases, with 18 bases between. Looked up from germline, CDR1 is SGHNT and CDR2 is YYREEE (reference sequence). This CDR3 region has 13 residues. This CDR3 is CASSSTGGKGEFF. CDR3 DNA sequence: TGTGCCAGCAGCTCTACTGGCGGGAAGGGCGAGTTCTTC.

This rearrangement joins TRBV25-1 to TRBJ2-1, with 7 bases that match TRBD1. The CDR3 spans 15 residues. After removal of 7 bases from V and 2 bases from J, the junction contained 8 bases not matched to a gene. Germline loops: CDR1 MGHDK, CDR2 SYGVNS. The CDR3 is CASTQTGPAYNEQFF. The CDR3 DNA follows: TGTGCCAGCACCCAGACAGGGCCGGCCTACAATGAGCAGTTCTTC.

The rearrangement uses TRBV4-2 and TRBJ2-6; D perhaps matches TRBD2 (7 bases). V lost 1 base to trimming and J lost 2 bases, with 12 bases between them. Looked up from germline, CDR1 is LGHNA and CDR2 is YNFKEQ. CDR3 length: 17 residues. CDR3: CASSQAPGGAGANVLTF. Written as DNA, the CDR3 is TGTGCCAGCAGCCAAGCCCCGGGGGGCGCTGGGGCCAACGTCCTGACTTTC.

This chain joins TRBV4-2 and TRBJ2-3; TRBD2 is a possible D gene (6 bases). This CDR3 spans 15 amino acids. V was shortened by 0 bases and J by 7 bases, with 14 bases between the two germline ends. Per germline, CDR1 LGHNA and CDR2 YNFKEQ. This CDR3 is CASSQEQRVRNTQYF. The CDR3, as DNA: TGTGCCAGCAGCCAAGAGCAGCGGGTACGGAATACGCAGTATTTT.

V and J are TRBV6-1 and TRBJ2-7; no clear D. The length of the CDR3 is 13 residues. The germline gives CDR1 MNHNS, CDR2 SASEGT. The ends were cut back, 6 bases at V and 0 bases at J, with 9 bases in the middle. The CDR3 here is CASSERSSYEQYF. Written as DNA, the CDR3 is TGTGCCAGCAGCGAACGGAGCTCCTACGAGCAGTACTTC.

The rearrangement joins TRBV28 to TRBJ2-1, with 7 positions matching TRBD1. CDR1 and CDR2 (germline): MDHEN, SYDVKM. The ends lost 6 bases at V and 1 base at J; junction bases unmatched: 6. This CDR3 comprises 15 residues. The CDR3: CASRRGGGSYNEQFF. The CDR3 bases are TGTGCCAGCAGACGAGGGGGCGGGTCCTACAATGAGCAGTTCTTC.

V usage is TRBV14 and J usage is TRBJ2-7; no definite D call. Trimming took 0 bases from V and 6 from J, leaving 3 bases between them. From germline, CDR1 is SGHDN and CDR2 FVKESK. The CDR3 extends over 11 amino acids. DNA of the CDR3: TGTGCCAGCAGCCAAGATCTCGAGCAGTACTTC. Translation: CASSQDLEQYF.

This chain joins TRBV30 and TRBJ2-3, with unresolved D. Germline CDR1 and CDR2: GTSNPN and SVGIG (reference sequence). The CDR3 covers 13 residues. V was shortened by 2 bases and J by 5 bases, with 11 bases between the two germline ends. Here the CDR3 DNA reads TGTGCCTGGAGTCTCTCCCATAGAGATACGCAGTATTTT. As protein: CAWSLSHRDTQYF.

This rearrangement joins TRBV19 to TRBJ2-5; D perhaps matches TRBD2 (7 bases). CDR1 LNHDA and CDR2 SQIVND come from the germline V gene (reference sequence). The CDR3 has 15 amino acids. Trimming stripped 6 bases from V and 4 bases from J, with 18 bases between. As DNA, the CDR3 is TGTGCCAGTAGCCCTCCGGGGGGCCTGGGAGAGACCCAGTACTTC. Its protein is CASSPPGGLGETQYF. Looking up the rest from reference TRBV19 and TRBJ2-5 gives the full variable domain: DGGITQSPKYLFRKEGQNVTLSCEQNLNHDAMYWYRQDPGQGLRLIYYSQIVNDFQKGDIAEGYSVSREKKESFPLTVTSAQKNPTAFYLCASSPPGGLGETQYFGPGTRLLVL.

J is TRBJ2-3 and V is TRBV20-1; TRBD2 agrees at 7 bases. Germline V CDR1 and CDR2: DFQATT, SNEGSKA (reference sequence). The CDR3 runs to 11 residues. Trimming removed 5 bases from V and 12 bases from J; junction bases left unmatched: 8. The CDR3 DNA reads TGCAGTGCTGCCGGGACTACTTACCAGTATTTT. This encodes CSAAGTTYQYF.

The chain combines TRBV30 with TRBJ1-1; D is unclear. The length of the CDR3 is 12 residues. Per the germline V gene, CDR1 is GTSNPN and CDR2 is SVGIG (reference sequence). V was clipped by 0 bases and J by 8 bases, with 10 bases between them. The CDR3: CAWSVLGQEAFF. The CDR3 DNA follows: TGTGCCTGGAGTGTACTTGGTCAAGAAGCTTTCTTT. The full variable domain, its missing parts supplied by reference TRBV30 and TRBJ1-1, is SQTIHQWPATLVQPVGSPLSLECTVEGTSNPNLYWYRQAAGRGLQLLFYSVGIGQISSEVPQNLSASRPQDRQFILSSKKLLLSDSGFYLCAWSVLGQEAFFGQGTRLTVV.

This chain joins TRBV5-1 and TRBJ1-1; 7 bases agree with TRBD1. Germline V gene sequence: CDR1 SGHRS, CDR2 YFSETQ. The CDR3 consists of 14 residues. The V gene end was trimmed by 6 bases and the J gene end by 3 bases; junction bases not matched to a gene: 8. The CDR3 nucleotides are TGCGCCAGCAAGACAGGGTATGGGGACACTGAAGCTTTCTTT. Translated, it gives CASKTGYGDTEAFF.

The chain employs TRBV28 and TRBJ2-5, with D maybe TRBD1 (6 bases). The CDR3 has 15 residues. Germline assignment: CDR1 MDHEN and CDR2 SYDVKM. Trimming took 1 base from V and 3 from J, leaving 12 bases between them. The CDR3 sequence: CASSLSYRAEETQYF. In DNA form, the CDR3 reads TGTGCCAGCAGTTTATCCTACAGGGCCGAAGAGACCCAGTACTTC.